The following is a T cell receptor beta chain sequence with its context. The data derive from a study of blood T cell repertoires in COVID-19. TCRdb's copy holds only in-frame clones and misses some; the assay was immunoSEQ multiplex PCR. The sample consists of around 150,000 clones, over 60% of them appearing once. The TCR comes from a woman aged 45-59 years with active or convalescent COVID-19. Sequenced sample: peripheral blood.

CDR3 in amino acids: CASSPPSWTGANSYNEQFF. In DNA, the CDR3 is TGTGCCAGCTCACCACCTTCGTGGACAGGGGCGAACTCCTACAATGAGCAGTTCTTC. The chain carries TRBV18 and TRBJ2-1; 9 positions agree with TRBD1. Trimming removed 0 bases from V and 0 bases from J; junction bases left unmatched: 9. The CDR3 consists of 19 residues. Germline CDR1 is KGHSH and CDR2 is LQKENI.